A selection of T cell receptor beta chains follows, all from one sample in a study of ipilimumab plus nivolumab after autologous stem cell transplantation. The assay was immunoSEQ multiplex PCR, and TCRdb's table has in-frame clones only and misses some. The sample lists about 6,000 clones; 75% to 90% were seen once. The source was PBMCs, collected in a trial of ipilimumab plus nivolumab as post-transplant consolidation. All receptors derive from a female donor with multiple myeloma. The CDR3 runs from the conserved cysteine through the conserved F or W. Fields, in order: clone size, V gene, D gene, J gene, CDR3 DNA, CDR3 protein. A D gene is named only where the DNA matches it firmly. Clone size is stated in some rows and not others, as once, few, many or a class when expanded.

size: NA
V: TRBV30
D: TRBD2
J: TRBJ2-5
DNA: TGTGCCTGGAGCCCGGGACTAGCGGGAGTTCTCCAAGAGACCCAGTACTTC
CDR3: CAWSPGLAGVLQETQYF

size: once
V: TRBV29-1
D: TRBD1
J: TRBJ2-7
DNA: TGCAGCGCCACACAGGGGGGCGAGCAGTACTTC
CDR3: CSATQGGEQYF

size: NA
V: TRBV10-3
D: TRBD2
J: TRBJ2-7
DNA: TGTGCCACAAGCGGGACTAGCGCGTACGAGCAGTACTTC
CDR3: CATSGTSAYEQYF

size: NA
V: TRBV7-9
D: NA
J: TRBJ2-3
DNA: TGTGTCAGCAGCTTAGGGGTGGATGCCCTTTATAGCACAGATACGCAGTATTTT
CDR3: CVSSLGVDALYSTDTQYF

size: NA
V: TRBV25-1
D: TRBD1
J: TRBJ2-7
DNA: TGTGCCAGCAGTGCGGGGACAGGGGGGCCCTACGAGCAGTACTTC
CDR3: CASSAGTGGPYEQYF

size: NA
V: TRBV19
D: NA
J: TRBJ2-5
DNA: TGTGCCAGTAGTATTGGTGGACCCGGGGAGACCCAGTACTTC
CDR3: CASSIGGPGETQYF

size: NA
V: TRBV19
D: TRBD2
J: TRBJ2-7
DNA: TGTGCCAGTACCTCGACCCGGGAGGGTATATACGAGCAGTACTTC
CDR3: CASTSTREGIYEQYF

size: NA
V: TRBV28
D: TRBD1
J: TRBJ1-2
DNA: TGTGCCAGCAGTTCGGCCTATTCAGGGGGTGGCTATGGCTACACCTTC
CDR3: CASSSAYSGGGYGYTF

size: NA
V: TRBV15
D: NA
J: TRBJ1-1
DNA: TGTGCCACCAGCCCATATGGTCGATCGCCTGAAGCTTTCTTT
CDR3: CATSPYGRSPEAFF

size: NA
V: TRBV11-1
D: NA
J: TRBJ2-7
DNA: TGTGCCAGCAGCGTAACAGACTACGAGCAGTACTTC
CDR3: CASSVTDYEQYF

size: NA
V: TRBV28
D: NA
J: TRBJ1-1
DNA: TGTGCCAGCAGTGACCTGGGCCGGGAGAACACTGAAGCTTTCTTT
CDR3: CASSDLGRENTEAFF

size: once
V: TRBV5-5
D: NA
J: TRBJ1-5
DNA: TGTGCCAGCAGTCGGGGGTACAGGGAAGGCACCAATCAGCCCCAGCATTTT
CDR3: CASSRGYREGTNQPQHF

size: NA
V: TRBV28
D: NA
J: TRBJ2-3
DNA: TGTGCCAGCAGTGGGACGCGGACGCAGTATTTT
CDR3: CASSGTRTQYF

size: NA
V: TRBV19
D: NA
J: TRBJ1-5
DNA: TGTGCCAGTAGTGGGGGGCTGAGTCAGCCCCAGCATTTT
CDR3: CASSGGLSQPQHF

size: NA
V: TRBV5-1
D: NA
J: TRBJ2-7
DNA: TGCGCCAGCAGCGGAAAACAGGAGACCTACGAGCAGTACTTC
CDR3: CASSGKQETYEQYF

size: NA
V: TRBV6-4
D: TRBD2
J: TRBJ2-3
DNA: TGTGCCAGCAGTGTCCAGCGGGAGTCAGATACGCAGTATTTT
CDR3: CASSVQRESDTQYF

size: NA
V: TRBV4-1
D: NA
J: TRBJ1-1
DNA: TGCGCCAGCAGCCAAGTCATAGATTGGAACACTGAAGCTTTCTTT
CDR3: CASSQVIDWNTEAFF

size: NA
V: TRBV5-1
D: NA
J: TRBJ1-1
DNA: TGCGCCAGCAGCCGCCGGGGCGACCAAGGTCCAGCTTTCTTT
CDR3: CASSRRGDQGPAFF

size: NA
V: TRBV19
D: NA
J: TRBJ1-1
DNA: TGTGCCAGCAGGGACATTTTTGAAGCTTTCTTT
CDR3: CASRDIFEAFF

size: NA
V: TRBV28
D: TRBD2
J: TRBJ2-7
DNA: TGTGCCAGCAGTATTCGACTAGCGGGAGCCCCCGAGCAGTACTTC
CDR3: CASSIRLAGAPEQYF

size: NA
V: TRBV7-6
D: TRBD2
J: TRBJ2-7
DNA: TGTGCCAGCAGCCTTGCCGGGACTAGAGGGTCTTACGAGCAGTACTTC
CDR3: CASSLAGTRGSYEQYF

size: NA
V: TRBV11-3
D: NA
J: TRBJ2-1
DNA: TGTGCCAGCAGCTTAGACGGGTCGCTATACAATGAGCAGTTCTTC
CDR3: CASSLDGSLYNEQFF

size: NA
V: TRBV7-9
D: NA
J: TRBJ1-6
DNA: TGTGCCAGCAGCTTGGGCCAGAAAGATTCACCCCTCCACTTT
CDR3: CASSLGQKDSPLHF

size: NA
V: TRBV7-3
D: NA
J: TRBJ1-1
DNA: TGTGCCAGCAGCTTAAGGTCTGGGATCTCTGAAGCTTTCTTT
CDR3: CASSLRSGISEAFF

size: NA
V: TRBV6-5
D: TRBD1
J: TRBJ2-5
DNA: TGTGCCAGCAGTTACGGGGGACAGGGTGCAGAGACCCAGTACTTC
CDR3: CASSYGGQGAETQYF

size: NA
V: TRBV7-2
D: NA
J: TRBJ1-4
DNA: TGTGCCAGCAGCTTAGCCCGACAAACAACTAATGAAAAACTGTTTTTT
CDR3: CASSLARQTTNEKLFF

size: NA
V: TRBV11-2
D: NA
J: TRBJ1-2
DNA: TGTGCCAGCAGCTTCCCAGGGGCGGAAGGCTACACCTTC
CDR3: CASSFPGAEGYTF

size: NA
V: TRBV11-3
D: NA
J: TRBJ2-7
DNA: TGTGCCAGCAGCTACCGAATTCCTCCGGGCTACGAGCAGTACTTC
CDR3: CASSYRIPPGYEQYF

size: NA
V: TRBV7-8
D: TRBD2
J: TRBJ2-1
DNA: TGTGCCAGCAGCTTAGCGAGCGCTAGCGGGAGGGCCAAGTTCTTC
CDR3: CASSLASASGRAKFF

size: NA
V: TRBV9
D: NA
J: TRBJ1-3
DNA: TGTGCCAGCAGCGCACGGCCGGGGGCTGGAAACACCATATATTTT
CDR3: CASSARPGAGNTIYF

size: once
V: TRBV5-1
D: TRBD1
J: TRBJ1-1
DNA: TGCGCCAGCAGCTGGGAAGGGGGCGGGGGTCGCACTGAAGCTTTCTTT
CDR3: CASSWEGGGGRTEAFF

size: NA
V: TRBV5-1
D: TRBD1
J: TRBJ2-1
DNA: TGCGCCAGCAGCTTGGAGGGGGCAGGACGGTTCTTC
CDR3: CASSLEGAGRFF

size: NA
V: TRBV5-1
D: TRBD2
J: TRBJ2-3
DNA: TGCGCCAGCAGCTTGAAGGGAGTGACAGAACTAGCGGGAGAGTCGAGAGATACGCAGTATTTT
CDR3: CASSLKGVTELAGESRDTQYF

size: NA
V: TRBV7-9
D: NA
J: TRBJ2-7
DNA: TGTGCCAGCAGCACATATCAGGGGTCCCTTTTTTACGAGCAGTACTTC
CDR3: CASSTYQGSLFYEQYF

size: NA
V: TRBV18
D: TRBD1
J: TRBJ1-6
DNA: TGTGCCAGCTCACCATATCGTACAGGGGCGAATAATTCACCCCTCCACTTT
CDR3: CASSPYRTGANNSPLHF

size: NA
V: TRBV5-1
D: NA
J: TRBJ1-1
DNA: TGCGCCAGCAGCTGGGCCGGGAACACTGAAGCTTTCTTT
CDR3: CASSWAGNTEAFF

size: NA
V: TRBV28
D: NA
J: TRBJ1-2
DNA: TGTGCCAGCAGTTTTGGGGGCTGGGGCTACACCTTC
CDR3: CASSFGGWGYTF

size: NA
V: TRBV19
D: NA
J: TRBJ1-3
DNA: TGTGCCAGTAGTATAGGACGGCGGAGCTCTGGAAACACCATATATTTT
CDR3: CASSIGRRSSGNTIYF

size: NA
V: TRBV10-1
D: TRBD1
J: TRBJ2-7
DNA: TGCGCCAGCAGTGAGTCGCAGGGGGCGGCCGAGCAGTACTTC
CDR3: CASSESQGAAEQYF

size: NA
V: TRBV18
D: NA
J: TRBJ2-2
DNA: TGTGCCAGCTCACCCGTCCAATCGAACACCGGGGAGCTGTTTTTT
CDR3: CASSPVQSNTGELFF

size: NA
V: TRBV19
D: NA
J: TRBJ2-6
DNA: TGTGCCAGTAGTCCCCCTCCCCACGACTCTGGGGCCAACGTCCTGACTTTC
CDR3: CASSPPPHDSGANVLTF

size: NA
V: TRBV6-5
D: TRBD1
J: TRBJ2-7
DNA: TGTGCCAGCAGCCTGGGGGGGACAGGGAGGTACGAGCAGTACTTC
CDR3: CASSLGGTGRYEQYF

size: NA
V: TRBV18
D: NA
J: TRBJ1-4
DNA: TGTGCCAGCTCATTCAATACGGGACAATACGAAAAACTGTTTTTT
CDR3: CASSFNTGQYEKLFF

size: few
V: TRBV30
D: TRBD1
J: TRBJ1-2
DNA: TGTGCCTGGGCAGGGGGGAACTATGGCTACACCTTC
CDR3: CAWAGGNYGYTF

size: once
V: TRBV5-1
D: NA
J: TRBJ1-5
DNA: TGCGCCAGCAGCTTGGGGTCGGGGGTCAATCAGCCCCAGCATTTT
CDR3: CASSLGSGVNQPQHF

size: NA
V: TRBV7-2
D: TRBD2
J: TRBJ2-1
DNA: TGTGCCAGCAGCCCGCTAGCGGAGCTGTTCTTC
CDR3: CASSPLAELFF

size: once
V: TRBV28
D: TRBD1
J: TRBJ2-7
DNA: TGTGCCAGCAGTTTCGCGGCAGGGGGCTACGAGCAGTACTTC
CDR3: CASSFAAGGYEQYF

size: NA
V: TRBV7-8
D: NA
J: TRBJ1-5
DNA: TGTGCCAGCGGTCATAGCAATCAGCCCCAGCATTTT
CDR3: CASGHSNQPQHF

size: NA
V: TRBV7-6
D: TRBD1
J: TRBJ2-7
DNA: TGTGCCAGCAGCTTCCTCGGGACAGGGAGCTACGAGCAGTACTTC
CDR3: CASSFLGTGSYEQYF

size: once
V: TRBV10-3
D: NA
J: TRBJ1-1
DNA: TGTGCCATCAGTGCAGGGTTGGACACTGAAGCTTTCTTT
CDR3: CAISAGLDTEAFF

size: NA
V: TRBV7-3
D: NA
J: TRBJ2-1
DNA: TGTGCCAGCAGCTTAAATAGTGGCGACGAGCAGTTCTTC
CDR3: CASSLNSGDEQFF

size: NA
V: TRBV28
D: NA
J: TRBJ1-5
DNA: TGTGCCAGCAGTGTTCTCCGGGAGTCCCAGCATTTT
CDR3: CASSVLRESQHF

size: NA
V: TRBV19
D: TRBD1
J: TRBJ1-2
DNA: TGTGCCAGTAGTATGGGACAGGCGAATGGCTACACCTTC
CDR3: CASSMGQANGYTF

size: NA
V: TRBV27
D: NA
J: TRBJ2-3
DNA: TGTGCCAGCAGCAAAAACCATGGGGGGCGAGGGACAGATACGCAGTATTTT
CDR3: CASSKNHGGRGTDTQYF

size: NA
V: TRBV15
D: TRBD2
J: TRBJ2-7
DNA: TGTGCCACCAGCAGATCCGGGACTAGCTCCTACGAGCAGTACTTC
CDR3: CATSRSGTSSYEQYF